This is a list of T cell receptor beta chains from one sample in a study of spatial heterogeneity in lung cancer. TCRdb re-analysed the 5' RACE reads in MiXCR, keeping a single row per CDR3 protein. This sample carries 40,000 to 45,000 distinct CDR3 sequences, about 22% of them seen once, and the ten largest clones take approximately 7.2%. The sample was PBMCs, taken at follow-up. The source of these receptors is a female donor with early-stage non-small cell lung cancer. Both conserved end residues are part of each CDR3. D genes are given only for firm matches. Only some rows state a clone size, as once, few, many or a class for expanded clones.

d_call j_call clone_size v_call cdr3_aa cdr3_nt
. TRBJ2-5 few TRBV7-8 CASSPRGFGTQYF TGTGCCAGCAGCCCCCGGGGTTTCGGGACCCAGTACTTC
. TRBJ1-5 few TRBV19 CASSISGGPGNQPQLF TGTGCCAGTAGTATAAGTGGGGGGCCGGGCAATCAGCCCCAGCTTTTT
. TRBJ2-7 few TRBV10-3 CAISEWGYEQYF TGTGCCATCAGTGAGTGGGGCTACGAGCAGTACTTC
TRBD2 TRBJ2-1 . TRBV6-5 CASSSPPGGGFYNEQFF TGTGCCAGCTCGTCTCCCCCGGGGGGGGGTTTCTACAATGAGCAGTTCTTC
. TRBJ1-2 many TRBV20-1 CSARTKDGYTF TGCAGTGCTAGGACTAAGGATGGCTACACCTTC
TRBD2 TRBJ2-1 . TRBV7-2 CASGSSSGSYNEQFF TGTGCCAGCGGGAGTTCTAGCGGGAGCTACAATGAGCAGTTCTTC
. TRBJ1-3 many TRBV5-1 CASSHDSQSSGNTIYF TGCGCCAGCAGCCACGACTCACAGAGCTCTGGAAACACCATATATTTT
. TRBJ2-7 . TRBV5-5 CASSLGQEGYEQYF TGTGCCAGCAGCTTAGGACAGGAGGGCTACGAGCAGTACTTC
. TRBJ1-3 few TRBV11-2 CASSLGSSGNTIYF TGTGCCAGCAGCTTAGGAAGTTCTGGAAACACCATATATTTT
. TRBJ1-1 many TRBV29-1 CSGGLPGGVNTEAFF TGCAGCGGAGGCCTGCCGGGAGGAGTGAACACTGAAGCTTTCTTT
TRBD2 TRBJ2-1 few TRBV10-3 CAISGLAGVSYNEQFF TGTGCCATCAGTGGTTTAGCGGGGGTCTCCTACAATGAGCAGTTCTTC
. TRBJ2-6 many TRBV11-1 CASSLGAGANVLTF TGTGCCAGCAGCTTGGGGGCTGGGGCCAACGTCCTGACTTTC
. TRBJ1-1 . TRBV18 CASSPSGRASDFF TGTGCCAGCTCACCGTCGGGCAGGGCGAGTGATTTCTTT
. TRBJ2-5 many TRBV3-1 CASSQDLVRLGETQYF TGTGCCAGCAGCCAAGATTTGGTCCGGTTGGGAGAGACCCAGTACTTC
TRBD1 TRBJ1-2 . TRBV27 CASKVGGQGLGYTF TGTGCCAGCAAGGTCGGGGGACAGGGTTTAGGCTACACCTTC
TRBD1 TRBJ1-1 . TRBV5-6 CASGSGTGSTEAFF TGTGCCAGCGGATCCGGGACAGGGAGCACTGAAGCTTTCTTT
TRBD2 TRBJ2-5 few TRBV3-1 CASSQGGTSGSRTQYF TGTGCCAGCAGCCAAGGCGGGACTAGCGGTTCCAGGACCCAGTACTTC
TRBD1 TRBJ1-6 . TRBV6-5 CASSRFQQGASYNSPLHF TGTGCCAGCAGTCGCTTCCAACAGGGGGCGTCCTATAATTCACCCCTCCACTTT
TRBD1 TRBJ1-5 many TRBV7-9 CASSPRGQESQPQHF TGTGCCAGCAGCCCAAGGGGGCAGGAAAGTCAGCCCCAGCATTTT
. TRBJ2-7 . TRBV27 CASSSTSWGEQYF TGTGCCAGCAGCTCCACTAGCTGGGGAGAGCAGTACTTC
. TRBJ2-1 few TRBV7-3 CASSLLGGAGEQFF TGTGCCAGCAGCTTACTCGGGGGAGCGGGTGAGCAGTTCTTC
. TRBJ1-1 . TRBV28 CASSLVDRLNTEAFF TGTGCCAGCAGTCTAGTCGACAGGTTAAACACTGAAGCTTTCTTT
TRBD2 TRBJ2-3 . TRBV9 CASSVGAGGVDTQYF TGTGCCAGCAGCGTTGGAGCGGGAGGAGTAGATACGCAGTATTTT
. TRBJ1-1 few TRBV11-2 CASTPFTEAFF TGTGCCAGCACCCCTTTCACTGAAGCTTTCTTT
. TRBJ2-1 . TRBV24-1 CATSASDKGIYNEQFF TGTGCCACCAGTGCTTCGGACAAGGGGATCTACAATGAGCAGTTCTTC
TRBD1 TRBJ2-1 many TRBV15 CATRLDRGNEQFF TGTGCCACCCGACTGGACAGGGGCAATGAGCAGTTCTTC
. TRBJ2-6 few TRBV10-2 CASSEPGANVLTF TGCGCCAGCAGTGAACCTGGGGCCAACGTCCTGACTTTC
TRBD1 TRBJ1-4 few TRBV20-1 CSARAEQGAGKLFF TGCAGTGCTAGAGCCGAACAGGGGGCTGGGAAACTGTTTTTT
TRBD1 TRBJ1-3 . TRBV9 CASSAPKVTGGAGNTIYF TGTGCCAGCAGCGCCCCGAAAGTCACAGGGGGTGCTGGAAACACCATATATTTT
. TRBJ1-1 . TRBV2 CASREIHTEAFF TGTGCCAGCAGAGAGATTCACACTGAAGCTTTCTTT
. TRBJ2-3 few TRBV20-1 CSARDASGYTQYF TGCAGTGCTAGAGATGCCTCCGGTTATACGCAGTATTTT
. TRBJ1-2 few TRBV15 CATSRDFQPFPYGYTF TGTGCCACCAGCAGAGATTTCCAGCCTTTTCCTTATGGCTACACCTTC
. TRBJ1-6 few TRBV29-1 CSVRTANSPLHF TGCAGCGTCCGGACAGCTAATTCACCCCTCCACTTT
. TRBJ2-7 . TRBV5-1 CASSRGGQRLYEQYF TGCGCCAGCAGCCGGGGAGGACAGAGACTCTACGAGCAGTACTTC
TRBD2 TRBJ2-3 many TRBV3-1 CASSWGLAGVSDTQYF TGTGCCAGCAGCTGGGGACTAGCGGGAGTCAGCGATACGCAGTATTTT
. TRBJ1-6 medium-sized TRBV7-9 CASSTAGTGNSPLHF TGTGCCAGCAGCACCGCGGGTACAGGGAACTCACCCCTCCACTTT
. TRBJ1-2 few TRBV5-1 CASSLGDTDSISYYGYTF TGCGCCAGCAGCTTGGGAGACACGGACAGTATATCCTACTATGGCTACACCTTC
TRBD2 TRBJ2-7 . TRBV20-1 CSARDLHRLAAYSYEQYF TGCAGTGCTAGAGACCTCCATAGACTAGCGGCTTACTCCTACGAGCAGTACTTC
. TRBJ2-1 many TRBV7-6 CASSGSLGYNEQFF TGTGCCAGCAGCGGGAGTTTAGGCTACAATGAGCAGTTCTTC
TRBD2 TRBJ2-5 many TRBV19 CASSFGGSFQETQYF TGTGCCAGTAGCTTCGGGGGGTCATTCCAAGAGACCCAGTACTTC
. TRBJ2-4 . TRBV12-3/TRBV12-4 CASSTTTERDIQYF TGTGCCAGCAGTACCACGACGGAGAGGGACATTCAGTACTTC
. TRBJ2-3 many TRBV12-3/TRBV12-4 CASTLLGTHTDTQYF TGTGCCAGCACCTTACTCGGAACCCACACAGATACGCAGTATTTT